This TCR beta chain was identified during a study of shared T cell receptors in the human thymus. Some clones are missing from TCRdb's copy, which holds only in-frame ones; the method was immunoSEQ multiplex PCR. This sample carries approximately 400,000 clones, 95% of them seen once, and the ten largest clones take 0.015% to 0.02%. The source is a human donor. The sample was thymocytes.

For the CDR3, the DNA is TGTGCCAGCAGGGGGCACACCGGGACGGACGATTACGAGCAGTACTTC. Its translation: CASRGHTGTDDYEQYF. The gene calls are TRBV7-3 and TRBJ2-7; TRBD1 or TRBD2 may be the D gene (5 bases each). Germline V gene data show CDR1 as SGHTA and CDR2 as FQGTGA. The CDR3 runs 16 residues. The ends were cut back, 6 bases at V and 4 bases at J, with 22 bases in the middle.